A selection of T cell receptor beta chains follows, all from one sample in a study of blood T cell repertoires in COVID-19. The repertoire was sequenced with immunoSEQ multiplex PCR; TCRdb's copy has only in-frame clones and lacks some. This sample has approximately 290,000 clones, with 75% to 90% found just once. The material sequenced was PBMCs or T cells enriched from blood (not recorded which). The receptors here all came from a woman younger than 45 who had recovered from COVID-19. The conserved cysteine and the conserved F or W are not part of the CDR3 here. A D gene is named only where the DNA matches it firmly.

TRBV6-1,TRBJ2-5,NA,ASSEALRFQETQY
TRBV19,TRBJ2-2,TRBD1,ASTPRGLLNTGELF
TRBV28,TRBJ1-1,NA,ASSFWTANTEAF
TRBV6-1,TRBJ2-5,TRBD2,ASSEVDLAEETQY
TRBV9,TRBJ2-1,TRBD2,ASSFSGEGNEQF
TRBV3-1/TRBV3-2,TRBJ2-7,NA,ASSQAPSSYEQY
TRBV5-1,TRBJ1-5,TRBD1,ASSPGTGRQPQH
TRBV27,TRBJ1-6,NA,ASSSARGGSPLH
TRBV7-9,TRBJ1-2,NA,ASSLRQAAGYT
TRBV24-1,TRBJ2-5,TRBD1,ATSDRGETQY
TRBV7-9,TRBJ2-3,TRBD2,ASSFASGFTDTQY
TRBV28,TRBJ1-2,NA,ASSFSTWGKRNYGYT
TRBV9,TRBJ2-3,TRBD2,ASSFSGSPATDTQY
TRBV10-3,TRBJ2-1,TRBD2,AISGLAGLSGNEQF
TRBV7-3,TRBJ2-7,NA,ASSLDRGEQY
TRBV2,TRBJ1-6,NA,ASSEGQGYNSPLH
TRBV28,TRBJ1-6,NA,ASRLQGPYNSPLH
TRBV28,TRBJ2-2,TRBD2,ASSVAGARTGELF
TRBV5-1,TRBJ2-3,TRBD2,ASSLSGLASTDTQY
TRBV11-2,TRBJ2-7,NA,ASSETSLRGQY
TRBV28,TRBJ2-1,TRBD1,ASSWTGEGGSYNEQF
TRBV7-6,TRBJ1-5,NA,ASSLSVGNQPQH